The T cell receptor (beta chain) described here comes from a study of T cell responses to AZD1222 COVID-19 vaccine. Repertoires were generated with immunoSEQ multiplex PCR, while TCRdb's copy carries only in-frame clones and drops some. The sample holds about 100,000 clones; more than 80% are singletons and the top ten take 2.5%. V was trimmed by 5 bases and J by 5 bases, leaving 10 bases between them. This CDR3 has 13 residues. The chain has TRBV12-3 or TRBV12-4 and TRBJ1-5; a weak D match, TRBD1 (6 bases). This clonotype originated in an adult who received the AZD1222 COVID-19 vaccine. The specimen was peripheral blood, collected 28 days after the second AZD1222 dose. CDR3 loop: CASSPGEDQPQHF. The CDR3 coding sequence is TGTGCCAGCAGTCCAGGGGAGGATCAGCCCCAGCATTTT.